This paragraph reports one T cell receptor beta chain. The method was immunoSEQ multiplex PCR; TCRdb's version includes in-frame clones alone and lacks a portion of them. Of about 290,000 clones in the sample, roughly 90% were seen once. V was shortened by 3 bases and J by 1 base, with 9 bases between the two germline ends. The length of the CDR3 is 14 residues. The entry originates in a study of blood T cell repertoires in COVID-19. As for the study in general: Samples came from the United States, Italy and Spain, spanning acute and convalescent COVID-19. T cells, B-cell-depleted T cells, or PBMCs provided the cDNA or gDNA that served as material.

Recovery meant two consecutive negative NP/OP PCR tests, professional clearance, or resolved symptoms. This rearrangement joins TRBV23-1 to TRBJ1-1, with TRBD1 as a possible D gene (5 bases). TRBV23-1 is an ORF; its function is uncertain. The receptor comes from a woman aged 40-49 years who had recovered from COVID-19. Sequencing input: PBMCs or T cells enriched from blood (not recorded which). CDR3: CASSHGGENTEAFF. CDR3 nucleotide sequence: TGCGCCAGCAGTCATGGGGGGGAGAACACTGAAGCTTTCTTT.